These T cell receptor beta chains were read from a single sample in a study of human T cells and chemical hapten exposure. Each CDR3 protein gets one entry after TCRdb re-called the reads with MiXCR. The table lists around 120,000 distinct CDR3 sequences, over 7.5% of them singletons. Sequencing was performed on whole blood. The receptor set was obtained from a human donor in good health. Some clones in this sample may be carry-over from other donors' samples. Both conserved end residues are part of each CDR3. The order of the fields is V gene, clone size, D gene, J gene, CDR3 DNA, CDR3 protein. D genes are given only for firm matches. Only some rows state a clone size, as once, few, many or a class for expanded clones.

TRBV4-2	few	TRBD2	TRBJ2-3	TGTGCCAGCAGCCAAGTAGAGGCGGGAGGGACAGATACGCAGTATTTT	CASSQVEAGGTDTQYF
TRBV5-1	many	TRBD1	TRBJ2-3	TGCGCCAGCAGCTTGGAGGGACAGCTTTCAGATACGCAGTATTTT	CASSLEGQLSDTQYF
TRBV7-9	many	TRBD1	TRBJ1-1	TGTGCCAGCAGCTCCGGGGATACAGGGGTCGACACTGAAGCTTTCTTT	CASSSGDTGVDTEAFF
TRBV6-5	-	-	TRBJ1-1	TGTGCCAGCACTCCGCCCGGTGAGCTTACTGAAGCTTTCTTT	CASTPPGELTEAFF
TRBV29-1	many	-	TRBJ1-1	TGCAGCGTTGCTGTGGTCACTGAAGCTTTCTTT	CSVAVVTEAFF
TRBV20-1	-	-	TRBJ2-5	TGCAGTGCTAGAGATCATCAGTGGGGTAATCAAGAGACCCAGTACTTC	CSARDHQWGNQETQYF
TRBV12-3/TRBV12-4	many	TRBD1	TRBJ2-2	TGTGCCTCACGGCCCCCCCGGACAGGGGGGAACACCGGGGAGCTGTTTTTT	CASRPPRTGGNTGELFF
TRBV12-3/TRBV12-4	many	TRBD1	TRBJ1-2	TGTGCCAGCAGTTTTAGCTCGGGACAGTACTATGGCTACACCTTC	CASSFSSGQYYGYTF
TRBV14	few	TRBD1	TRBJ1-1	TGTGCCAGCAGCCAAGAGAGTTCCAGGGGGTTGACTGAAGCTTTCTTT	CASSQESSRGLTEAFF
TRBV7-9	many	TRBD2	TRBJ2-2	TGTGCCAGCAGCTTAGCTCCTAGCGGGAGTGTCGGGGAGCTGTTTTTT	CASSLAPSGSVGELFF
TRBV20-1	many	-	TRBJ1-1	TGCAGTGCTAGGGAGGGCCCAGTGAACACTGAAGCTTTCTTT	CSAREGPVNTEAFF
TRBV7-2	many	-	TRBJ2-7	TGTGCCAGCAGCTTGGGCCTGGGGCGGGTGAGCTCCTACGAGCAGTACTTC	CASSLGLGRVSSYEQYF
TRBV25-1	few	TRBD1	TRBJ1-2	TGTGCCAGCAGTTGGACAGGGGGAGGCTATGGCTACACCTTC	CASSWTGGGYGYTF
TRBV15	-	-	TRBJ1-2	TGTGCCACCAGCCGACGGTCCTATGGCTACACCTTC	CATSRRSYGYTF
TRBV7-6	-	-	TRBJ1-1	TGTGCCAGCAGCTTAGATCCTACAGGGCCCACTGAAGCTTTCTTT	CASSLDPTGPTEAFF
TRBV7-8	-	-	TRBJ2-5	TGTGCCAGCAGCCGCGGACCTACGTCAGAGACCCAGTACTTC	CASSRGPTSETQYF
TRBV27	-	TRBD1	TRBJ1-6	TGTGCCAGCGGACAGGGGTATTCACCCCTCCACTTT	CASGQGYSPLHF
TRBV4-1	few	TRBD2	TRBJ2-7	TGCGCCAGCAGCCGGGCGCGGGAGGGACTCTCCTACGAGCAGTACTTC	CASSRAREGLSYEQYF
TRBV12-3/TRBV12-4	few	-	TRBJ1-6	TGTGCCAGCAGTTTCGCCGAGAATTCACCCCTCCACTTT	CASSFAENSPLHF
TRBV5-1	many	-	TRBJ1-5	TGCGCCAGCAGCTTGGACGGGATCCCTAGCAATCAGCCCCAGCATTTT	CASSLDGIPSNQPQHF
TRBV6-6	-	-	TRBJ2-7	TGTGCCAGCAGTTTAAGAGGGGAGCAGTACTTC	CASSLRGEQYF
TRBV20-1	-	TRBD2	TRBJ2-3	TGCAGTGCTAGCTCCTTCCGGGGGGGCCTGGATACGCAGTATTTT	CSASSFRGGLDTQYF
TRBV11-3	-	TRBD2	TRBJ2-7	TGTGCCAGCACCAGACGACTAGCGGGAGGGCCGCACGAGCAGTACTTC	CASTRRLAGGPHEQYF
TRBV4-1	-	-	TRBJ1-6	TGCGCCAGCAGCCAAGGAGGGGACTACCCCTCCTATAATTCACCCCTCCACTTT	CASSQGGDYPSYNSPLHF
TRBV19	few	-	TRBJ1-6	TGTGCCAGTAGTAAGCCCCAACAGGGCTTGAATTCACCCCTCCACTTT	CASSKPQQGLNSPLHF
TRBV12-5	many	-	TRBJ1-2	TGTGCTAGTGGTTTGCCAAACGGGGGGACTGGCTACACCTTC	CASGLPNGGTGYTF
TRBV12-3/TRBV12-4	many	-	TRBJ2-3	TGTGCCAGCAGCCAGGGGTACCTTAGCACAGATACGCAGTATTTT	CASSQGYLSTDTQYF
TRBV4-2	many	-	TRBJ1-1	TGTGCCAGCAGCCAGGGGGCCTTGAACACTGAAGCTTTCTTT	CASSQGALNTEAFF
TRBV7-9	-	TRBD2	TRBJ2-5	TGTGCCAGCAGCTTTGGGAGCGGGGGTGGACCTCAAGAGACCCAGTACTTC	CASSFGSGGGPQETQYF
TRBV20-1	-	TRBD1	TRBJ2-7	TGCAGTGCTACCGGGACAGCCTCCTACGAGCAGTACTTC	CSATGTASYEQYF
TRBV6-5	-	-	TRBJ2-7	TGTGCCAGCAAAAAGTCAGTTCCTTCCTACGAGCAGTACTTC	CASKKSVPSYEQYF
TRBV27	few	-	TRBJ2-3	TGTGCCAGCAGTTTATGGGCCGGAGCCCCCACAGATACGCAGTATTTT	CASSLWAGAPTDTQYF
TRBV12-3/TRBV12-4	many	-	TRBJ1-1	TGTGCCAGCAGTTTGAGAGGGTGGGGTTTTGCTTTCTTT	CASSLRGWGFAFF
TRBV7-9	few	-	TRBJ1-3	TGTGCCAGCAGCTTTACCAGGGAGAAGAACACCATATATTTT	CASSFTREKNTIYF
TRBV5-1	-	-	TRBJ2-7	TGCGCCAGCAGCCCGGAGGGTGACCCCTCCTACGAGCAGTACTTC	CASSPEGDPSYEQYF
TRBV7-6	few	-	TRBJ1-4	TGTGCCAGCAGCTTAGAAGGGGGTAATGAAAAACTGTTTTTT	CASSLEGGNEKLFF
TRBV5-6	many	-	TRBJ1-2	TGTGCCAGCAGCTTGGGCGGCAGAGGGGATGGCTACACCTTC	CASSLGGRGDGYTF
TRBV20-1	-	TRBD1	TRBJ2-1	TGCAGTGCTAGATCCCGGGACAGGAGGTTAGGTGAGCAGTTCTTC	CSARSRDRRLGEQFF
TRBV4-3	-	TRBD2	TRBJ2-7	TGCGCCAGCAGCCAAGAAGGGGTGACTAGCGGGGGCTACGAGCAGTACTTC	CASSQEGVTSGGYEQYF
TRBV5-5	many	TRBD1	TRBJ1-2	TGTGCCAGCAGCTTAGGGACAGGCTGGGCCACCTATGGCTACACCTTC	CASSLGTGWATYGYTF
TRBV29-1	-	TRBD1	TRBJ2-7	TGCAGCGTTGCCCGGACAGGGGCGGGGGAGCAGTACTTC	CSVARTGAGEQYF
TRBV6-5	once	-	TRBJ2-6	TGTGCCAGCCGCTCCGAGACAGGCTTCTCTGGGGCCAACGTCCTGACTTTC	CASRSETGFSGANVLTF